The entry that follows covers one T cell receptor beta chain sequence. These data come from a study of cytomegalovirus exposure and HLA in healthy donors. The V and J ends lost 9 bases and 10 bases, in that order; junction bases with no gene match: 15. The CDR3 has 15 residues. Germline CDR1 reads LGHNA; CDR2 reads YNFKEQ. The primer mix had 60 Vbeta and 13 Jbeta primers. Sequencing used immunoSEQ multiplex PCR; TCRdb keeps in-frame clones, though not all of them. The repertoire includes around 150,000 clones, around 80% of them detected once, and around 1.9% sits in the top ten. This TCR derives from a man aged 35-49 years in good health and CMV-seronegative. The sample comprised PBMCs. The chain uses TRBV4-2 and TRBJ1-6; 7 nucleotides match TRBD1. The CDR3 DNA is TGTGCCAGTCAGGACGGTGGAGGGGGCGGGTCACCCCTCCACTTT. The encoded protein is CASQDGGGGGSPLHF.